This T cell receptor beta chain was profiled in a study of CD8 T cells in ankylosing spondylitis. Study results and limitations: A CD8+ phenotype characterized the disease-linked clones, which were relatively rare in peripheral blood. Blood of patients with ankylosing spondylitis appeared to be characterized by a TCR beta motif of 8 or 9 highly homologous variants. Previously reported in reactive arthritis synovial fluid and blood were some of the motif variants.

Quantitative molecular-barcoded 5'-RACE generated the TCR beta libraries. TCRdb re-analysed the 5' RACE reads in MiXCR, keeping a single row per CDR3 protein. In the table there are a few hundred thousand distinct CDR3 sequences, about 22% of which are singletons. As for this clonotype: What it binds is unknown.

V lost 5 bases, J lost 0 bases, and 17 bases lay in between. The CDR3 loop spans 18 amino acids. The germline CDR1 and CDR2 sequences are SGHAT and FQNNGV. This TCR was sampled from a male donor with ankylosing spondylitis. The chain uses TRBV11-2 and TRBJ2-6; D unresolved. Material: blood, either unsorted or a sorted T cell fraction (not recorded which). The CDR3 sequence: CASSAARVFPSGANVLTF. The CDR3 DNA is TGTGCCAGCAGCGCAGCACGGGTGTTCCCCTCTGGGGCCAACGTCCTGACTTTC.